Listed below are T cell receptor beta chains from one sample, sequenced in a study of T cells in Graves' hyperthyroidism and ophthalmopathy. TCRdb re-derived calls from the multiplex PCR reads in MiXCR, one entry per CDR3 protein. Counted here are 650,000 to 850,000 distinct CDR3 sequences, roughly 20% occurring once; the ten biggest clones make up around 17%. The material sequenced was blood. These receptors were obtained from a woman aged 50 to 65 with Graves' hyperthyroidism that later progressed to Graves' ophthalmopathy. Both conserved end residues are part of each CDR3. The order of the fields is D gene, clone size, V gene, CDR3 length, J gene, CDR3 DNA, CDR3 protein. A D gene is named only where the DNA matches it firmly. Where a row states a size, it is once, few, many or the class of an expanded clone; other rows omit it.

NA	many	TRBV4-1	14	TRBJ2-7	TGCGCCAGCAGCCAAGACATCAGCCGAGGCGAGCAGTACTTC	CASSQDISRGEQYF
TRBD1	few	TRBV24-1	14	TRBJ1-2	TGTGCCACCAGTGATTTTGGCCAGGGGGATGGCTACACCTTC	CATSDFGQGDGYTF
NA	many	TRBV11-2	13	TRBJ2-2	TGTGCCAGCAGTTCTGAGGGTCCCGGGGAGCTGTTTTTT	CASSSEGPGELFF
TRBD1	NA	TRBV7-6	15	TRBJ1-1	TGTGCCAGCAGCGGGGACAGGGGGCGGGACACTGAAGCTTTCTTT	CASSGDRGRDTEAFF
NA	many	TRBV3-1	14	TRBJ1-2	TGTGCCAGCAGCCAAGATCACGTGAACTATGGCTACACCTTC	CASSQDHVNYGYTF
NA	NA	TRBV6-2/TRBV6-3	12	TRBJ2-2	TGTGCCAGTACAGGGTACACCGGGGAGCTGTTTTTT	CASTGYTGELFF
TRBD1	NA	TRBV13	16	TRBJ2-7	TGTGCCAGCAGCTTATGGTTGGGACAGGGGTTCCACGAGCAGTACTTC	CASSLWLGQGFHEQYF
NA	few	TRBV6-1	15	TRBJ1-4	TGTGCCAGCAGTGAAGTGGCAGGGGCAGGGGAAAAACTGTTTTTT	CASSEVAGAGEKLFF
NA	NA	TRBV6-5	14	TRBJ2-5	TGTGCCAGCAGTTATCACAGAGCCGAATCAACCCAGTACTTC	CASSYHRAESTQYF
TRBD1	NA	TRBV6-2/TRBV6-3	15	TRBJ1-5	TGTGCCAGCAGTTCCCCGGGACAGATCAATCAGCCCCAGCATTTT	CASSSPGQINQPQHF
NA	NA	TRBV29-1	14	TRBJ1-3	TGCAGCGCCGACATCAGGGGAACTGGAAACACCATATATTTT	CSADIRGTGNTIYF
NA	NA	TRBV4-2	15	TRBJ1-1	TGTGCCAGCAGCCAAGATCGCGAAGTTCTGACTGAAGCTTTCTTT	CASSQDREVLTEAFF
TRBD2	NA	TRBV27	17	TRBJ2-1	TGTGCCAGCAGTTCCTGGACTAGCGGGGGGGCTTACAATGAGCAGTTCTTC	CASSSWTSGGAYNEQFF
TRBD1	many	TRBV5-1	16	TRBJ2-7	TGCGCCAGCAGCTTGGAATCAGGGCCAGGGGGCCCCGAGCAGTACTTC	CASSLESGPGGPEQYF
NA	many	TRBV18	14	TRBJ1-2	TGTGCCAGCTCATCAGGGCGCCTGGACTATGGCTACACCTTC	CASSSGRLDYGYTF
NA	few	TRBV2	14	TRBJ1-6	TGTGCCAGCAGTGTGGAGGGGAATTATTCACCCCTCCACTTT	CASSVEGNYSPLHF
NA	NA	TRBV7-6	16	TRBJ1-3	TGTGCCAGCAGCTTAACCAGGGGCGAGTCTGGAAACACCATATATTTT	CASSLTRGESGNTIYF
TRBD1	many	TRBV18	15	TRBJ1-1	TGTGCCAGCTCACCATCCGGGACAGGGTGCATTGAAGCTTTCTTT	CASSPSGTGCIEAFF
NA	many	TRBV20-1	13	TRBJ1-1	TGCAGTGGAGGGCGAATGGTGAACACTGAAGCTTTCTTT	CSGGRMVNTEAFF
NA	few	TRBV9	15	TRBJ2-1	TGTGCCAGCAGCGAACAGGTACATGACGTCAATGAGCAGTTCTTC	CASSEQVHDVNEQFF
TRBD1	many	TRBV20-1	15	TRBJ1-5	TGCAGTGCCAGGGACAGGGACCGGTACAATCAGCCCCAGCATTTT	CSARDRDRYNQPQHF
TRBD1	NA	TRBV30	13	TRBJ1-6	TGTGCCTACCGGGGCAGGGGGCAATCACCCCTCCACTTT	CAYRGRGQSPLHF
TRBD1	NA	TRBV13	16	TRBJ1-5	TGTGCCAGCAGCTTAGGCCTCAGGGGGCTTTTGCGGCCCCAGCATTTT	CASSLGLRGLLRPQHF
TRBD1	NA	TRBV9	16	TRBJ1-1	TGTGCCAGCAGCGTTGGACAGGGAGGGGTTCTGACTGAAGCTTTCTTT	CASSVGQGGVLTEAFF
NA	few	TRBV12-3/TRBV12-4	11	TRBJ1-2	TGTGCCAGCAGTTTACTGGGGGACTACACCTTC	CASSLLGDYTF
TRBD2	many	TRBV6-5	16	TRBJ2-5	TGTGCCAGCAGTTACTCGGGTAGCGGGGCGCGGGAGACCCAGTACTTC	CASSYSGSGARETQYF
NA	many	TRBV27	13	TRBJ1-2	TGTGCCAGCAGAAAACTCCTCGGGTACGGCTACACCTTC	CASRKLLGYGYTF